The TCR beta chain described here comes from a study of regulatory T cells in long-lasting Graves disease. This clonotype was detected many times. Time point meaning: newly diagnosed GD, antithyroid drugs for less than 3 months. PBMC-extracted RNA yielded the TCR library. Arm-PCR with iRepertoire HTBI primers amplified the CDR3 regions for these TCR beta libraries. From the multiplex PCR reads, TCRdb called clonotypes with MiXCR, one entry per CDR3 protein. The sample lists 370,000 or so distinct CDR3 sequences, roughly 16% occurring once. This same sample was also taken into another study, of T cells in Graves' hyperthyroidism and ophthalmopathy.

This specimen consisted of peripheral blood mononuclear cells (PBMCs), obtained at new diagnosis, from a patient treated with antithyroid drugs. The clonotype was recovered from a woman younger than 30 with Graves disease.

In nucleotides, the CDR3 is TGTGCCAGCAGCTTAGGGGGGATCAGCAATCAGCCCCAGCATTTT. This translates into CASSLGGISNQPQHF. The J gene is TRBJ1-5, the V gene TRBV7-8, with a possible D match to TRBD1 (5 bases). CDR3 size: 15 residues. The ends were cut back, 1 base at V and 1 base at J, with 8 bases in the middle. Per the germline V gene, CDR1 is SGHVS and CDR2 is FQNEAQ.